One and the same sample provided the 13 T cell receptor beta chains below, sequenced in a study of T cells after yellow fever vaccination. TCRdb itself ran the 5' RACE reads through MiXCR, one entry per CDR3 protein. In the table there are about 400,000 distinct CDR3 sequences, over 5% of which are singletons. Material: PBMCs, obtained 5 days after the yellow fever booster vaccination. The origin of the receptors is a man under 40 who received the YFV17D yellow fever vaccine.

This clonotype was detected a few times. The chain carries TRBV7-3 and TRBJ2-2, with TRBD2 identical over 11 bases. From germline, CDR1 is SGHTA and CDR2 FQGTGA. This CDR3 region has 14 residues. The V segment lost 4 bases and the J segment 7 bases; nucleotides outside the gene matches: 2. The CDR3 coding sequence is TGTGCCAGCAGCTCACTAGCGGGAGTCGGGGAGCTGTTTTTT. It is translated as CASSSLAGVGELFF. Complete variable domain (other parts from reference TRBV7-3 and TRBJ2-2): GAGVSQTPSNKVTEKGKYVELRCDPISGHTALYWYRQSLGQGPEFLIYFQGTGAADDSGLPNDRFFAVRPEGSVSTLKIQRTERGDSAVYLCASSSLAGVGELFFGEGSRLTVL.

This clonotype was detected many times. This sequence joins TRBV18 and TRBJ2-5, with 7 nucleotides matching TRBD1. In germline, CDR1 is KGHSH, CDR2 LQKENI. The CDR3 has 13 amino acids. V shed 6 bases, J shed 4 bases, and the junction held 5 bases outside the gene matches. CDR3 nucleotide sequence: TGTGCCAGCTCGAATCCAGGGGGAGAGACCCAGTACTTC. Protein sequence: CASSNPGGETQYF.

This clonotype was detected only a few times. The CDR3 nucleotides read TGCGCCAGCAGCACGGATAAAGAGACCCAGTACTTC. It is translated as CASSTDKETQYF. This rearrangement joins TRBV5-1 to TRBJ2-5; D uncertain. The length of the CDR3 is 12 residues. Germline loops: CDR1 SGHRS, CDR2 YFSETQ. Trimming removed 4 bases at V and 3 bases at J, with 7 bases between.

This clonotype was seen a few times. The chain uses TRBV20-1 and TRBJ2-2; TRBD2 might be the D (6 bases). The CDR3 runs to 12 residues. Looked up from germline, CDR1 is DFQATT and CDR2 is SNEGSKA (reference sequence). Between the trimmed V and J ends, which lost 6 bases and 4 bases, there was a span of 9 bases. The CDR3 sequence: CSARSGTGELFF. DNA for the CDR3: TGCAGTGCCCGTAGCGGCACCGGGGAGCTGTTTTTT.

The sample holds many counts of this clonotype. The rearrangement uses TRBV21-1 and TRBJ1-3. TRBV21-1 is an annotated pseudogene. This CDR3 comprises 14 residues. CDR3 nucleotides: TGTGCCAGCGACGCCTACTGGGTTAGTAACACCATATATTTT. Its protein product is CASDAYWVSNTIYF.

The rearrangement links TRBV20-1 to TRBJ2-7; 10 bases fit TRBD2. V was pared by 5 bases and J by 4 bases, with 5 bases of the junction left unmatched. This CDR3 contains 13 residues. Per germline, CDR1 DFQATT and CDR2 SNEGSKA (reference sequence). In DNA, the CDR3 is TGCAGTGCTGGAACTAGCGGGAAATACGAGCAGTACTTC. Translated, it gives CSAGTSGKYEQYF.

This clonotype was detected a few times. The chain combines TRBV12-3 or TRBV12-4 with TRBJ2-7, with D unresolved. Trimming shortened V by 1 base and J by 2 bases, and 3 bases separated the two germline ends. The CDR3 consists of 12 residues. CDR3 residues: CASSLEPYEQYF. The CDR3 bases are TGTGCCAGCAGTTTAGAGCCCTACGAGCAGTACTTC.

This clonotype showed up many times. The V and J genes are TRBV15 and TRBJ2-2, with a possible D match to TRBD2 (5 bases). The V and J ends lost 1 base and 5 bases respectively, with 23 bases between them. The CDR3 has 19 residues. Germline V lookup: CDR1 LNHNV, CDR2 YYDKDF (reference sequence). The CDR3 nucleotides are TGTGCCACCAGCAGAGGCATCAGTCGACCGAGCGGAGAAACCGGGGAGCTGTTTTTT. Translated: CATSRGISRPSGETGELFF.

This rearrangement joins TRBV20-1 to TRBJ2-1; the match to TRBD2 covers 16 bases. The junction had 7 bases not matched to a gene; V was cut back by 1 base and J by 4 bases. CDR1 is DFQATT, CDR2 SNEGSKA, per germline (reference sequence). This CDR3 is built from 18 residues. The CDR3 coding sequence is TGCAGTGCTAGAGCCGGGACTAGCGGGGGGGGAACTTACAATGAGCAGTTCTTC. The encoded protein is CSARAGTSGGGTYNEQFF.

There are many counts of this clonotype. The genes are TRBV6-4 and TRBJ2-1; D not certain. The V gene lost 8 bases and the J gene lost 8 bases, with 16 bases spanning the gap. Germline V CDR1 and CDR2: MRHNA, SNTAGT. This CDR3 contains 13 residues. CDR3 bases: TGTGCCAGCGGTCCTGGGGAAACCCATGAGCAGTTCTTC. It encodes CASGPGETHEQFF.

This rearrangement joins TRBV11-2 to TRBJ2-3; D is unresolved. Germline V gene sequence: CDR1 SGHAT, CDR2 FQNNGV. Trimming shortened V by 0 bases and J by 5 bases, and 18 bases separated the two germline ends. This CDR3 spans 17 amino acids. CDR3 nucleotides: TGTGCCAGCAGCTTAGACCCCCCCCTTCAGGCCCGAGATACGCAGTATTTT. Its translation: CASSLDPPLQARDTQYF.

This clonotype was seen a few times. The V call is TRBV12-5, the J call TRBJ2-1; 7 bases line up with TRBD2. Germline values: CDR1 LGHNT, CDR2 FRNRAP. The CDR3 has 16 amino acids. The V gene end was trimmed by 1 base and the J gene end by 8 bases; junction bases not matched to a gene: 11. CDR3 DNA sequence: TGTGCTAGTGGTTTGGAGCTTGGCGGGAGTAGGGATGAGCAGTTCTTC. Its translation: CASGLELGGSRDEQFF.

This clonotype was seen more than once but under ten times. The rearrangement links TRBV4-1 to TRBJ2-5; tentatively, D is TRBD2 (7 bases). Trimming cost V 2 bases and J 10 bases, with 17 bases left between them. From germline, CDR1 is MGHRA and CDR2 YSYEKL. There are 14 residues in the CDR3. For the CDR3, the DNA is TGCGCCAGCAGCCAACCCAGGGGAGGGGCAGACCAGTACTTC. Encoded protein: CASSQPRGGADQYF.